One sample yielded the 15 T cell receptor beta chains listed below, sequenced in a study of cytotoxic CD8 clonotypes in ibrutinib-treated CLL. Some clones are missing from TCRdb's copy, which holds only in-frame ones; the method was immunoSEQ multiplex PCR. This table holds approximately 45,000 clones, over 60% found once. This sample comprised PBMCs, obtained after 12 months of ibrutinib treatment. Receptors were obtained from a human donor with chronic lymphocytic leukemia.

This clone was detected only once. This chain uses TRBV4-2 with TRBJ2-3; 9 nucleotides agree with TRBD2. There are 15 residues in the CDR3. With V trimmed by 4 bases and J by 2 bases, 4 bases remained unmatched. Germline lookup yields CDR1 LGHNA and CDR2 YNFKEQ. The CDR3 spells CASSPVAGDTDTQYF. CDR3 nucleotide sequence: TGTGCCAGCAGCCCGGTAGCGGGAGACACAGATACGCAGTATTTT.

The table lists this clone with a few counts. This chain uses TRBV30 with TRBJ2-1; TRBD2 agrees at 13 bases. The CDR3 sequence is 12 residues long. J gave up 12 bases and V 2 bases, and 1 base lay outside the gene matches. Germline V CDR1 and CDR2: GTSNPN, SVGIG (reference sequence). The CDR3 spells CAWSRTSGRQFF. In DNA form, the CDR3 reads TGTGCCTGGAGTCGGACTAGCGGGAGGCAGTTCTTC.

The chain uses TRBV28 and TRBJ1-3, with D tentatively TRBD1 (6 bases). Deletions cut 4 bases from V and 0 bases from J, with 19 bases between. Germline V gene data show CDR1 as MDHEN and CDR2 as SYDVKM. The CDR3 spans 18 residues. The CDR3: CASSSPVGRDISGNTIYF. In DNA, the CDR3 is TGTGCCAGCAGTTCCCCAGTTGGACGGGACATCTCTGGAAACACCATATATTTT.

This chain connects TRBV5-4 to TRBJ2-3; 7 nucleotides agree with TRBD2. Per the germline V gene, CDR1 is SGHNT and CDR2 is YYREEE (reference sequence). The length of the CDR3 is 14 residues. V gave up 9 bases and J gave up 4 bases; unmatched junction bases: 11. The DNA for the CDR3 is TGTGCCATGGACGGGGAGGGCAGGGCAGATACGCAGTATTTT. Amino acids: CAMDGEGRADTQYF.

The CDR3 sequence: CASKHPSLETQYF. The CDR3 region has the DNA TGTGCCAGCAAACATCCCTCCCTGGAGACCCAGTACTTC. V usage is TRBV27 and J usage is TRBJ2-5; no clear D. In germline, CDR1 is MNHEY, CDR2 SMNVEV (reference sequence). This CDR3 region has 13 residues. The V and J ends lost 7 bases and 5 bases respectively, with 14 bases between them.

The rearrangement uses TRBV10-3 and TRBJ2-7; D gene unclear. The CDR3 has 15 amino acids. The V gene's germline CDR1 is ENHRY and CDR2 SYGVKD. Trimming cost V 0 bases and J 5 bases, with 14 bases left between them. CDR3 amino acids: CAISESNDVSNEQYF. The CDR3 nucleotides are TGTGCCATCAGTGAGTCAAACGACGTATCGAACGAGCAGTACTTC.

This clone has just one count. J is TRBJ2-7 and V is TRBV10-3, with 7 bases identical to TRBD1. CDR3 length: 13 residues. Germline V CDR1 and CDR2: ENHRY, SYGVKD. The trim removed 6 bases at V and 6 bases at J, leaving 8 bases unmatched. The chain's CDR3 is CAIREQTGTEQYF. CDR3 DNA: TGTGCCATCAGGGAACAGACAGGGACCGAGCAGTACTTC.

This rearrangement joins TRBV6-5 to TRBJ2-7, with TRBD1 matching over 10 bases. The CDR3 totals 15 residues. Unmatched junction bases numbered 7, after V lost 2 bases and J lost 6 bases. Germline V gives CDR1 MNHEY, CDR2 SVGAGI. The CDR3 loop reads CASSYVGQGGIEQYF. Written as DNA, the CDR3 is TGTGCCAGCAGTTACGTCGGACAGGGGGGAATCGAGCAGTACTTC.

V and J are TRBV14 and TRBJ2-1; 9 bases are a match to TRBD2. The length of the CDR3 is 14 residues. Germline CDR1 is SGHDN and CDR2 is FVKESK. Unmatched junction bases numbered 7, after V lost 4 bases and J lost 9 bases. DNA of the CDR3: TGTGCCAGCAGCCCAGCGGGAGGAACAAGTGAGCAGTTCTTC. This gives the protein CASSPAGGTSEQFF.

This clone was seen just once. The V and J genes are TRBV5-4 and TRBJ2-1, with D unclear. CDR1 SGHNT and CDR2 YYREEE come from the germline V gene (reference sequence). With 4 bases removed from V and 1 base from J, the gap between germline ends came to 15 bases. The CDR3 runs to 16 residues. The CDR3 is CASSPWNLPSYNEQFF. In DNA form, the CDR3 reads TGTGCCAGCAGCCCGTGGAACCTTCCGTCCTACAATGAGCAGTTCTTC.

The chain recombines TRBV2 with TRBJ2-5; 8 bases line up with TRBD1. Germline V gene lookup returns CDR1 SNHLY and CDR2 FYNNEI. Germline trimming cut 6 bases from V and 4 bases from J; bases unmatched to any gene: 10. This CDR3 has 15 residues. CDR3 coding DNA: TGTGCCAGCAGAATCGGACAGGGAGGACGAGAGACCCAGTACTTC. It codes for CASRIGQGGRETQYF. The full variable domain, with the rest looked up from reference TRBV2 and TRBJ2-5, is EPEVTQTPSHQVTQMGQEVILRCVPISNHLYFYWYRQILGQKVEFLVSFYNNEISEKSEIFDDQFSVERPDGSNFTLKIRSTKLEDSAMYFCASRIGQGGRETQYFGPGTRLLVL.

The chain employs TRBV7-8 and TRBJ2-1; D remains unclear. Between the trimmed V and J ends, which lost 5 bases and 10 bases, there was a span of 12 bases. Per the germline V gene, CDR1 is SGHVS and CDR2 is FQNEAQ. The CDR3 spans 12 residues. CDR3 sequence: CASSRDSLEQFF. DNA for the CDR3: TGTGCCAGCAGCAGAGACTCACTGGAGCAGTTCTTC.

The gene calls are TRBV19 and TRBJ1-5, with D possibly being TRBD1 (6 bases). CDR1 LNHDA and CDR2 SQIVND come from the germline V gene (reference sequence). The CDR3 length is 18 residues. Between the trimmed V and J ends, which lost 4 bases and 0 bases, there was a span of 19 bases. For the CDR3, the DNA is TGTGCCAGTAGTACCCTCGACTCCTGGGACATTAGCAATCAGCCCCAGCATTTT. It translates to CASSTLDSWDISNQPQHF.

This chain uses TRBV6-5 with TRBJ2-1, with a weak D call TRBD2 (6 bases). This CDR3 has 12 residues. Per the germline V gene, CDR1 is MNHEY and CDR2 is SVGAGI. The germline V and J ends were trimmed by 2 bases and 9 bases, with 8 bases remaining between them. The CDR3, as DNA: TGTGCCAGCAGTTACGTCGGGGGTGAGCAGTTCTTC. Translated, it gives CASSYVGGEQFF.

V is TRBV27 and J is TRBJ2-1; 9 nucleotides line up with TRBD2. J was trimmed by 4 bases and V by 4 bases; bases with no gene match: 8. CDR3 length: 16 residues. The V gene's germline CDR1 is MNHEY and CDR2 SMNVEV (reference sequence). CDR3 amino acids: CASSWIAGAQYNEQFF. CDR3 DNA: TGTGCCAGCAGTTGGATAGCGGGAGCGCAGTACAATGAGCAGTTCTTC.